This TCR beta chain came from a study of follicular helper T cells after annual influenza vaccination. Regarding time point: 2015-2016 season, 7 days after influenza vaccination. The CDR3 has 18 residues. The V and J ends lost 4 bases and 5 bases respectively, with 26 bases between them. Germline CDR1 and CDR2: SEHNR and FQNEAQ (reference sequence). Sequencing was performed with immunoSEQ multiplex PCR; in TCRdb, only in-frame clones are kept and a portion is missing. The sample contains about 10,000 clones, roughly 85% of which appear only once. This clonotype originated in an adult who received the influenza vaccine. The material was CXCR5- memory CD4+ T cells sorted from blood, obtained 7 days after influenza vaccination. The rearrangement links TRBV7-9 to TRBJ2-5; perhaps TRBD1 as D (5 bases). The CDR3 reads CASSSGLGAGKDDETQYF. The CDR3 coding sequence is TGTGCCAGCAGCTCCGGGCTTGGGGCAGGGAAGGATGACGAGACCCAGTACTTC.